The 17 T cell receptor beta chains listed next were all sequenced from one sample in a study of T cells in Graves' hyperthyroidism and ophthalmopathy. RNA transcripts served as the template for amplifying TCR beta CDR3 regions. First-round RT-PCR with HTBI primers amplified the TCR CDR3 region. TCRdb itself ran the multiplex PCR reads through MiXCR, one entry per CDR3 protein. Here the sample spans about 720,000 distinct CDR3 sequences, roughly 20% being singletons. Sequencing was done on a sample of blood. The source is a woman aged 45-59 years with Graves' hyperthyroidism that later progressed to Graves' ophthalmopathy.

The CDR3: CASSPRTVGNTIYF. The CDR3 nucleotides read TGTGCCAGCAGCCCCCGGACCGTGGGAAACACCATATATTTT. V usage is TRBV14 and J usage is TRBJ1-3; D not certain. Trimming cost V 4 bases and J 4 bases, with 11 bases left between them. This CDR3 region has 14 residues. Germline CDR1 SGHDN, CDR2 FVKESK.

In this sample, this clonotype turned up many times. The CDR3 protein is CASRPGQGISYEQYF. In DNA form, the CDR3 reads TGTGCCAGCAGACCGGGACAGGGGATCTCCTACGAGCAGTACTTC. The chain carries TRBV11-1 and TRBJ2-7, with 10 bases identical to TRBD1. This CDR3 region has 15 residues. Germline V gene lookup returns CDR1 SGHAT and CDR2 FQDESV (reference sequence). V lost 6 bases and J lost 0; bases outside the gene matches: 5.

This clonotype has a count of ten or more. This sequence joins TRBV7-2 and TRBJ2-1; a possible D gene is TRBD2 (6 bases). Between the trimmed V and J ends, which lost 5 bases and 7 bases, there was a span of 12 bases. There are 13 residues in the CDR3. Germline lookup yields CDR1 SGHTA and CDR2 FQGNSA. CDR3 in amino acids: CASSRRLENEQFF. CDR3 DNA: TGTGCCAGCAGCAGAAGACTAGAAAATGAGCAGTTCTTC. Together with reference TRBV7-2 and TRBJ2-1, the CDR3 gives the full variable domain: GAGVSQSPSNKVTEKGKDVELRCDPISGHTALYWYRQSLGQGLEFLIYFQGNSAPDKSGLPSDRFSAERTGGSVSTLTIQRTQQEDSAVYLCASSRRLENEQFFGPGTRLTVL.

This chain uses TRBV5-6 with TRBJ2-2; D possibly matches TRBD1 or TRBD2 (5 bases each). Germline assignment: CDR1 SGHDT and CDR2 YYEEEE. V was cut by 1 base and J by 6 bases, with 22 bases left in between. The CDR3 runs to 18 residues. The CDR3 DNA sequence: TGTGCCAGCAGCTTGCTACGTCCGGGACGGTTCGTCCCCGGGGAGCTGTTTTTT. It translates to CASSLLRPGRFVPGELFF.

This clonotype was observed a few times. This chain joins TRBV20-1 and TRBJ1-3; D call uncertain. Germline loops: CDR1 DFQATT, CDR2 SNEGSKA (reference sequence). The CDR3 contains 14 residues. Trimming stripped 6 bases from V and 0 bases from J, with 12 bases between. CDR3 region: CSASSVASGNTIYF. The DNA of the CDR3 is TGCAGTGCCAGCTCGGTCGCCTCTGGAAACACCATATATTTT.

This clonotype was counted a few times. The chain employs TRBV20-1 and TRBJ1-5, with 8 bases fitting TRBD1. J was trimmed by 9 bases and V by 5 bases; bases with no gene match: 18. The CDR3 has 16 amino acids. Germline V CDR1 and CDR2: DFQATT, SNEGSKA (reference sequence). The CDR3 DNA reads as TGCAGTGCTGTGGTGGCAGGGGGCCGATCCGAGGGGCCCCAGCATTTT. Translation: CSAVVAGGRSEGPQHF.

This clonotype was recorded many times. The V gene is TRBV7-2, the J gene TRBJ2-3; D is perhaps TRBD1 (5 bases). The CDR3 contains 16 residues. The germline CDR1 and CDR2 sequences are SGHTA and FQGNSA. Trimming removed 1 base at V and 4 bases at J, with 15 bases between. The CDR3 region has the DNA TGTGCCAGCAGCTTAGACTGGGCAGGGTCGGCAGATACGCAGTATTTT. Protein product: CASSLDWAGSADTQYF.

The genes are TRBV12-3 or TRBV12-4 and TRBJ2-7, with D uncertain. The CDR3 is 13 residues long. The ends were cut back, 6 bases at V and 3 bases at J, with 12 bases in the middle. Here the CDR3 reads CASRPANGYEQYF. The CDR3, as DNA: TGTGCCAGCAGGCCGGCGAACGGCTACGAGCAGTACTTC.

This chain joins TRBV3-1 and TRBJ2-2, with 9 bases that match TRBD1. The CDR3 consists of 17 residues. V was clipped by 3 bases and J by 4 bases; unmatched bases: 9. CDR1 is LGHDT, CDR2 YNNKEL, per germline (reference sequence). DNA of the CDR3: TGTGCCAGCAGCCACCAATCGGGACAGGGTGCCACCGGGGAGCTGTTTTTT. This sequence encodes CASSHQSGQGATGELFF.

This clonotype was recorded at least ten times. The rearrangement joins TRBV30 to TRBJ1-5; weak D call: TRBD1 (5 bases). Between the trimmed V and J ends, which lost 5 bases and 10 bases, there was a span of 15 bases. The CDR3 is made up of 12 amino acids. Per germline, CDR1 GTSNPN and CDR2 SVGIG (reference sequence). The CDR3 coding sequence is TGTGCCTGGTCTGGGGGTGGACGTCCCCAGCATTTT. Translated: CAWSGGGRPQHF.

CDR3 nucleotides: TGTGCCAGTAGTATGTGGAGGAACACCGGGGAGCTGTTTTTT. It yields the protein CASSMWRNTGELFF. The chain recombines TRBV19 with TRBJ2-2, with unresolved D. Germline loops: CDR1 LNHDA, CDR2 SQIVND (reference sequence). The CDR3 length is 14 residues. V was trimmed by 3 bases and J by 1 base, leaving 6 bases between them.

This clonotype was detected ten times or more. The chain links TRBV7-9 to TRBJ2-1, with D possibly being TRBD1 or TRBD2 (5 bases each). The germline V and J ends were trimmed by 0 bases and 6 bases, with 15 bases remaining between them. The germline V gene encodes CDR1 SEHNR and CDR2 FQNEAQ (reference sequence). The CDR3 consists of 16 residues. The CDR3 protein is CASSLADGTVVNEQFF. In DNA form, the CDR3 reads TGTGCCAGCAGCTTAGCGGACGGGACCGTCGTCAATGAGCAGTTCTTC.

The chain recombines TRBV20-1 with TRBJ2-1; D unclear. The CDR3 length is 15 residues. Germline lookup yields CDR1 DFQATT and CDR2 SNEGSKA (reference sequence). Trimming pared 3 bases from V and 0 bases from J, leaving 12 bases between. The chain's CDR3 is CSARWAASSYNEQFF. The DNA of the CDR3 is TGCAGTGCTAGGTGGGCCGCGAGCTCCTACAATGAGCAGTTCTTC.

This clonotype has at least ten counts. The chain employs TRBV3-1 and TRBJ2-3, with TRBD2 matching 9 bases. Losses at the gene ends were 4 bases for V and 4 bases for J; bases not matched to a gene: 6. Germline V lookup: CDR1 LGHDT, CDR2 YNNKEL (reference sequence). This CDR3 spans 15 amino acids. DNA for the CDR3: TGTGCCAGCAGCCCACCGGGACTAGCCCCAGATACGCAGTATTTT. Protein sequence: CASSPPGLAPDTQYF.

This clonotype was seen at least ten times. The rearrangement uses TRBV20-1 and TRBJ2-6, with TRBD2 matching over 13 bases. Germline V lookup: CDR1 DFQATT, CDR2 SNEGSKA (reference sequence). V dropped 1 base and J dropped 0; count of bases not matched to a gene: 9. The CDR3 has 20 residues. Written as DNA, the CDR3 is TGCAGTGCTAGAGCGTGGACTAGCGGGGGAGTACCCTCTGGGGCCAACGTCCTGACTTTC. Protein sequence: CSARAWTSGGVPSGANVLTF.

The rearrangement joins TRBV24-1 to TRBJ2-5; 7 bases are shared with TRBD1. After removal of 1 base from V and 5 bases from J, the junction contained 6 bases not matched to a gene. The CDR3 extends over 15 amino acids. The germline V gene encodes CDR1 KGHDR and CDR2 SFDVKD. Here the CDR3 DNA reads TGTGCCACCAGTGATTTAAAGGGGGCAGGGGAGACCCAGTACTTC. It is translated as CATSDLKGAGETQYF.

This clonotype has ten or more counts. V and J are TRBV6-1 and TRBJ1-5; 8 bases are a match to TRBD1. The CDR3 has 14 residues. The V segment lost 5 bases and the J segment 2 bases; nucleotides outside the gene matches: 2. Germline CDR1 reads MNHNS; CDR2 reads SASEGT. This chain's CDR3 is CASSFRGRNQPQHF. CDR3 coding DNA: TGTGCCAGCAGTTTCAGGGGGCGCAATCAGCCCCAGCATTTT.